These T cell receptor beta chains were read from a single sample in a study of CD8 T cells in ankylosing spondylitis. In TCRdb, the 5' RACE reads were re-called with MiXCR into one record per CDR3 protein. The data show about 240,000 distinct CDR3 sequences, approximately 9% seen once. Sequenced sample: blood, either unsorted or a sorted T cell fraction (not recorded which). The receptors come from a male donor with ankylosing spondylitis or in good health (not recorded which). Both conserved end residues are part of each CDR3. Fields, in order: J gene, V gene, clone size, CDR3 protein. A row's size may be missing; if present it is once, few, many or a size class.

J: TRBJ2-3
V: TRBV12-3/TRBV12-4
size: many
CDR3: CASTLGNYLGADTQYF

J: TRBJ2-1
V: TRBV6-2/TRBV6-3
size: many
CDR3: CASSFRGGLNEQFF

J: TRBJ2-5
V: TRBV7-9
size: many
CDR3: CASSSRRETQYF

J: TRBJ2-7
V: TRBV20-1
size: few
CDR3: CSARLRGVGEQYF

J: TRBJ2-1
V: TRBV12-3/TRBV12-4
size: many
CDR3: CASSFPRMGEAYNEQFF

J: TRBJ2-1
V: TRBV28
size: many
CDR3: CASSLSLGNEQFF

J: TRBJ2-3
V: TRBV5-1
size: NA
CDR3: CASSPEAGGNADTQYF

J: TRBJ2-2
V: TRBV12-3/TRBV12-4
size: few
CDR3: CASRPGQGAAGELFF

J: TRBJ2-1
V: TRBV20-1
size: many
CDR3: CSARSRPSSYNEQFF

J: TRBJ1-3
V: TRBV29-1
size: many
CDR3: CSVDSGAGNTIYF

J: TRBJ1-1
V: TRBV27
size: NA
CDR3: CASSFFGRLNPEAFF

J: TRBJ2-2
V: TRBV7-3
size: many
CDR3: CASSPQPGGLAGELFF

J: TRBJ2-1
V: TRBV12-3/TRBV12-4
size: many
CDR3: CASRQRGNNEQFF

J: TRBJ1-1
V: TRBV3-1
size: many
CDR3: CASSPDREGNTEAFF

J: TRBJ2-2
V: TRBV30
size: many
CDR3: CACSYGTSGRGHGGELFF

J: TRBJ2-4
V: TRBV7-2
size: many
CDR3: CASSSGLSKNIQYF